A single sample is the source of the 17 T cell receptor beta chains below, sequenced in a study of T cell repertoires in cytomegalovirus infection. TCRdb reanalysed the reads using MiXCR and keeps one entry per CDR3 protein. The sample lists about 740,000 distinct CDR3 sequences; approximately 34% were seen once. Sequencing was performed on PBMCs. These receptors were taken from a human donor in good health (CMV status not recorded). Some clones in this sample may be carry-over from other donors' samples.

The gene calls are TRBV25-1 and TRBJ2-3; weak D call: TRBD1 (5 bases). The CDR3 sequence is 15 residues long. V lost 3 bases, J lost 3 bases, and 13 bases lay in between. CDR1 is MGHDK, CDR2 SYGVNS, per germline. CDR3 region: CASSDIRQITDTQYF. CDR3 nucleotides: TGTGCCAGCAGTGATATTCGACAGATAACAGATACGCAGTATTTT.

This sequence joins TRBV29-1 and TRBJ2-5; either TRBD1 or TRBD2 may fit D (5 bases each). Trimming pared 3 bases from V and 2 bases from J, leaving 16 bases between. CDR3 length equals 15 residues. Per germline, CDR1 SQVTM and CDR2 ANQGSEA. CDR3 sequence (DNA): TGCAGCGTTGAGTCCCCCGGGACCCAACAAGAGACCCAGTACTTC. It specifies CSVESPGTQQETQYF.

V and J are TRBV19 and TRBJ1-1; D is undetermined. Germline V gene data show CDR1 as LNHDA and CDR2 as SQIVND (reference sequence). The CDR3 sequence is 13 residues long. With 6 bases removed from V and 4 bases from J, the gap between germline ends came to 12 bases. The CDR3 spells CASSRNEGTEAFF. The CDR3 nucleotides read TGTGCCAGTAGCCGCAACGAGGGCACTGAAGCTTTCTTT.

This clonotype appeared a few times. V gene TRBV28 combines with J gene TRBJ2-5; a weak D match, TRBD1 (6 bases). The CDR3 is 14 amino acids. The germline V and J ends were trimmed by 6 bases and 4 bases, with 15 bases remaining between them. The V gene's germline CDR1 is MDHEN and CDR2 SYDVKM. DNA for the CDR3: TGTGCCAGCAGGGCCAGGGGAATTTTAGAGACCCAGTACTTC. Translated: CASRARGILETQYF.

The V gene is TRBV7-2, the J gene TRBJ2-1; D is unclear. The CDR3 is 15 residues long. Germline CDR1 reads SGHTA; CDR2 reads FQGNSA. V lost 2 bases and J lost 5, with 13 bases in between. In DNA form, the CDR3 reads TGTGCCAGCAGCTTATGGTCAGACTTCGACAATGAGCAGTTCTTC. This encodes CASSLWSDFDNEQFF.

This clonotype appeared a few times. CDR3 DNA sequence: TGTGCCAGCAGCTTAGAGGACCAAATCTCTGGAAACACCATATATTTT. Translation gives CASSLEDQISGNTIYF. V gene TRBV7-6 combines with J gene TRBJ1-3; D call uncertain. V gave up 1 base and J gave up 0 bases, with 10 bases separating them. The CDR3 is 16 amino acids. Germline lookup yields CDR1 SGHVS and CDR2 FNYEAQ.

The chain recombines TRBV6-6 with TRBJ2-1; 9 bases agree with TRBD2. From germline, CDR1 is MNHNY and CDR2 SVGAGI (reference sequence). Trimming removed 6 bases from V and 5 bases from J; junction bases left unmatched: 11. There are 16 residues in the CDR3. The CDR3: CASSRYAGGRDNEQFF. The CDR3 bases are TGTGCCAGCAGCCGATATGCGGGGGGGCGGGACAATGAGCAGTTCTTC.

The gene calls are TRBV5-1 and TRBJ2-5; 9 nucleotides align to TRBD2. Per the germline V gene, CDR1 is SGHRS and CDR2 is YFSETQ. The CDR3 totals 16 residues. The J segment lost 4 bases and the V segment lost 4 bases, leaving 11 bases of the junction unmatched. The DNA of the CDR3 is TGCGCCAGCAGCCCGGCCTGGCGGGGGGGCCCAGAGACCCAGTACTTC. As protein: CASSPAWRGGPETQYF.

The chain has TRBV7-2 and TRBJ2-2; D not certain. V lost 6 bases and J lost 8, with 7 bases in between. CDR3 length equals 11 residues. Germline CDR1 SGHTA, CDR2 FQGNSA. CDR3 protein: CASRVLGELFF. CDR3 sequence (DNA): TGTGCCAGCAGGGTACTAGGGGAGCTGTTTTTT.

This clonotype was recorded a few times. The gene calls are TRBV11-1 and TRBJ2-3, with a weak D call TRBD1 (6 bases). CDR1 SGHAT and CDR2 FQDESV come from the germline V gene (reference sequence). This CDR3 has 14 amino acids. The ends were cut back, 5 bases at V and 3 bases at J, with 12 bases in the middle. The CDR3 DNA reads TGTGCCAGCAGCCCGCGACAGGCGACAGATACGCAGTATTTT. Translation: CASSPRQATDTQYF.

As concerns this clonotype: Since a much larger clone is just one base distant, this may be a read error. This chain connects TRBV7-2 to TRBJ2-1, with 9 bases that match TRBD2. Germline V lookup: CDR1 SGHTA, CDR2 FQGNSA. The CDR3 has 14 residues. V lost 6 bases to trimming and J lost 6 bases; unmatched junction nucleotides: 6. In nucleotides, the CDR3 is TGTGCCAGCAGTCTTAGCGGGAGACCCAATGAGCAGTTCTTC. It codes for CASSLSGRPNEQFF.

This chain connects TRBV10-3 to TRBJ1-2; tentative D call: TRBD1 (5 bases). V shed 5 bases and J shed 3 bases, with 13 bases lying between them. CDR3 length: 14 residues. Germline V gives CDR1 ENHRY, CDR2 SYGVKD. The CDR3 sequence is CAISQRGHDYGYTF. CDR3 DNA sequence: TGTGCCATCAGTCAGCGGGGCCACGACTATGGCTACACCTTC.

This clonotype has a count of ten or more. The chain recombines TRBV28 with TRBJ1-1, with unresolved D. Trimming took 4 bases from V and 0 from J, leaving 9 bases between them. The germline V gene has CDR1 MDHEN and CDR2 SYDVKM. The CDR3 is made up of 14 amino acids. The CDR3 sequence: CASSYQNLNTEAFF. In nucleotides, the CDR3 is TGTGCCAGCAGTTATCAGAACTTGAACACTGAAGCTTTCTTT.

About this clonotype: This may stem from a read error, because a much larger clone lies one nucleotide away. The genes are TRBV7-9 and TRBJ2-4; D might be TRBD2 (6 bases). This CDR3 contains 15 residues. Germline lookup yields CDR1 SEHNR and CDR2 FQNEAQ (reference sequence). The CDR3: CASSLVGGSKNSQYF. CDR3 DNA sequence: TGTGCCAGCAGCTTAGTGGGGGGATCCAAAAACAGTCAGTACTTC.

Concerning this clonotype itself: This could be a read error, since a much larger clone is one nucleotide away. The chain uses TRBV14 and TRBJ1-5; D remains unclear. V was cut by 3 bases and J by 2 bases, with 8 bases left in between. CDR1 is SGHDN and CDR2 is FVKESK in the germline V gene. This CDR3 is 14 amino acids long. CDR3 loop: CASSQGSGNQPQHF. The CDR3 DNA is TGTGCCAGCAGCCAGGGGTCGGGCAATCAGCCCCAGCATTTT.

This clonotype came up a few times. The gene calls are TRBV27 and TRBJ2-2, with a tentative D call TRBD2 (5 bases). V was cut by 8 bases and J by 5 bases, with 15 bases left in between. The germline CDR1 and CDR2 sequences are MNHEY and SMNVEV (reference sequence). The CDR3 contains 14 residues. The CDR3 region has the DNA TGTGCCAGCCGAAAACGGGGTTTGACCGGGGAGCTGTTTTTT. As protein: CASRKRGLTGELFF.

The rearrangement links TRBV7-8 to TRBJ1-1, with 8 nucleotides matching TRBD1. Unmatched junction bases numbered 5, after V lost 4 bases and J lost 4 bases. Germline V gene sequence: CDR1 SGHVS, CDR2 FQNEAQ. The CDR3 is made up of 14 amino acids. CDR3 sequence: CASSYQGAVTEAFF. DNA for the CDR3: TGTGCCAGCAGCTACCAGGGGGCTGTCACTGAAGCTTTCTTT.